A single sample is the source of the 2 T cell receptor beta chains below, sequenced in a study of PD-L1 blockade in urothelial cancer. This table comes from immunoSEQ multiplex PCR, and its TCRdb copy is limited to in-frame clones, with some not included. The data show roughly 46,000 clones, about 85% seen once. Noted time point: peripheral blood 6 weeks after treatment start. This specimen consisted of PBMCs, obtained around atezolizumab (anti-PD-L1) treatment. These receptors were collected from a middle-aged man with urothelial cancer.

This clone was found once. The CDR3 here is CASNFRAGNTIYF. As DNA, the CDR3 is TGTGCCAGTAACTTCAGGGCTGGAAACACCATATATTTT. This chain uses TRBV19 with TRBJ1-3, with TRBD1 as a possible D gene (5 bases). Trimming took 7 bases from V and 2 from J, leaving 9 bases between them. The CDR3 covers 13 residues. CDR1 LNHDA and CDR2 SQIVND come from the germline V gene (reference sequence).

The V gene is TRBV19, the J gene TRBJ2-5; D is perhaps TRBD2 (5 bases). V lost 2 bases and J lost 5, with 21 bases in between. The length of the CDR3 is 17 residues. The germline CDR1 and CDR2 sequences are LNHDA and SQIVND (reference sequence). The DNA of the CDR3 is TGTGCCAGTAGTATAACCCCCCGACTAAGCCTCGGGGAGACCCAGTACTTC. Translated: CASSITPRLSLGETQYF.